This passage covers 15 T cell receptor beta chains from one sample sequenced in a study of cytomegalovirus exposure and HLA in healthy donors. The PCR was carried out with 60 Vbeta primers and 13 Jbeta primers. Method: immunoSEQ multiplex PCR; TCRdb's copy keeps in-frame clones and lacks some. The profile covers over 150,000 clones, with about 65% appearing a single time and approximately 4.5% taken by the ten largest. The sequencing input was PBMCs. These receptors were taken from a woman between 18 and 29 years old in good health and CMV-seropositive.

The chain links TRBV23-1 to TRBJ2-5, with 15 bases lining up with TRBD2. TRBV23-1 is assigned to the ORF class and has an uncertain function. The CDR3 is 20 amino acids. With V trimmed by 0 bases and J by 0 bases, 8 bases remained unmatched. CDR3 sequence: CASSQSPGTSGRRNQETQYF. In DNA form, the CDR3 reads TGCGCCAGCAGTCAATCCCCCGGGACTAGCGGGAGGAGGAACCAAGAGACCCAGTACTTC.

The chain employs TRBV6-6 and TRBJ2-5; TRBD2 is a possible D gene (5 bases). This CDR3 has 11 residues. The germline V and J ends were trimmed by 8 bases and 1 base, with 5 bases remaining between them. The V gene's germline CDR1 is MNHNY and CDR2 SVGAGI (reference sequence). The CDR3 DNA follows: TGTGCCAGCGGACTCCAAGAGACCCAGTACTTC. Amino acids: CASGLQETQYF.

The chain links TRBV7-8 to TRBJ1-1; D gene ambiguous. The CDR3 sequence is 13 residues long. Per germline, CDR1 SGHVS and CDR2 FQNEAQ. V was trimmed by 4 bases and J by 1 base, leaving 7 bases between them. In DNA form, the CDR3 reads TGTGCCAGCAGCTCCCCGGGGAACACTGAAGCTTTCTTT. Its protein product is CASSSPGNTEAFF.

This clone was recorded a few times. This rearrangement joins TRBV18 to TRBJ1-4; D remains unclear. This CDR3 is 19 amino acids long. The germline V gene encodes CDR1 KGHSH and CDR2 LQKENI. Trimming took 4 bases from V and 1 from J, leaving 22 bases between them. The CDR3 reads CASSLRRRALEGTNEKLFF. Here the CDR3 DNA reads TGTGCCAGCTCACTGCGAAGGAGGGCGCTGGAGGGAACTAATGAAAAACTGTTTTTT. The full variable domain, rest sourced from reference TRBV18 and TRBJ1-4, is NAGVMQNPRHLVRRRGQEARLRCSPMKGHSHVYWYRQLPEEGLKFMVYLQKENIIDESGMPKERFSAEFPKEGPSILRIQQVVRGDSAAYFCASSLRRRALEGTNEKLFFGSGTQLSVL.

The CDR3 is CASSPGNVAVDTQYF. CDR3 bases: TGTGCCAGCAGCCCGGGGAACGTAGCGGTCGATACGCAGTATTTT. This chain links TRBV5-8 with TRBJ2-3; TRBD2 is a possible D gene (6 bases). Germline V gene data show CDR1 as SGHTS and CDR2 as YDEGEE. This CDR3 has 15 residues. Trimming cost V 4 bases and J 6 bases, with 18 bases left between them.

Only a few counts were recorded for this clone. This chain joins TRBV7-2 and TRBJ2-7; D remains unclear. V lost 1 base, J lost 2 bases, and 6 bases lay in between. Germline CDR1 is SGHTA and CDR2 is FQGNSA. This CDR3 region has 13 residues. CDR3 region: CASSLVWPYEQYF. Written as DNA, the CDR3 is TGTGCCAGCAGCTTAGTCTGGCCCTACGAGCAGTACTTC.

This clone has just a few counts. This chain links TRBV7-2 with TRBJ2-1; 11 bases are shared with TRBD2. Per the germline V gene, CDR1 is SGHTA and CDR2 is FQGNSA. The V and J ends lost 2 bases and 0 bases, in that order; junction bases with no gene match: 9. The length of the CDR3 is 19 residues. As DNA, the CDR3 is TGTGCCAGCAGCTTAAAACTAGCGGGAGACCCGAGCTCCTACAATGAGCAGTTCTTC. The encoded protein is CASSLKLAGDPSSYNEQFF. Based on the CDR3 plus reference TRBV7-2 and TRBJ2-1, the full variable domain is GAGVSQSPSNKVTEKGKDVELRCDPISGHTALYWYRQSLGQGLEFLIYFQGNSAPDKSGLPSDRFSAERTGGSVSTLTIQRTQQEDSAVYLCASSLKLAGDPSSYNEQFFGPGTRLTVL.

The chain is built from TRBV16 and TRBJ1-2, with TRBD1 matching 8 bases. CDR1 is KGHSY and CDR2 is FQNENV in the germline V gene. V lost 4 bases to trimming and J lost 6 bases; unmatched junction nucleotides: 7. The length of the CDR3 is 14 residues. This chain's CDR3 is CASSPDRGGDGYTF. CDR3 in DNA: TGTGCCAGCAGCCCTGACAGGGGAGGAGATGGCTACACCTTC.

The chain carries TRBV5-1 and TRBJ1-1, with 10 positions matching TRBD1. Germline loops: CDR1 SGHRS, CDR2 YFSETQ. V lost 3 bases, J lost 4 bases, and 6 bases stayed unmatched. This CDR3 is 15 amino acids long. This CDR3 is CASSWRTGGPTEAFF. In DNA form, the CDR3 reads TGCGCCAGCAGCTGGAGGACAGGGGGGCCCACTGAAGCTTTCTTT.

Written as DNA, the CDR3 is TGTGCCAGCAGCTTGCAGGGACAGATCTACAATGAGCAGTTCTTC. It translates to CASSLQGQIYNEQFF. J is TRBJ2-1 and V is TRBV5-4; 7 positions agree with TRBD1. This CDR3 has 15 residues. CDR1 is SGHNT, CDR2 YYREEE, per germline (reference sequence). V lost 1 base, J lost 3 bases, and 4 bases stayed unmatched.

CDR3 loop: CASSTTGTGVAGANVLTF. The CDR3 DNA reads TGTGCCAGCAGTACTACCGGGACAGGGGTGGCTGGGGCCAACGTCCTGACTTTC. This rearrangement joins TRBV28 to TRBJ2-6, with TRBD1 matching over 10 bases. Germline CDR1 MDHEN, CDR2 SYDVKM. The length of the CDR3 is 18 residues. J gave up 2 bases and V 5 bases, and 9 bases lay outside the gene matches.

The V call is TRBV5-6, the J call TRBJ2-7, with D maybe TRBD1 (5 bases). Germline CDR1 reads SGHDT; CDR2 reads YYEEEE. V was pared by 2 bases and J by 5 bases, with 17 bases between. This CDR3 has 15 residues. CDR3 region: CASSLMSGRVHEQYF. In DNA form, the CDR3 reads TGTGCCAGCAGCTTAATGTCCGGCAGGGTCCACGAGCAGTACTTC.

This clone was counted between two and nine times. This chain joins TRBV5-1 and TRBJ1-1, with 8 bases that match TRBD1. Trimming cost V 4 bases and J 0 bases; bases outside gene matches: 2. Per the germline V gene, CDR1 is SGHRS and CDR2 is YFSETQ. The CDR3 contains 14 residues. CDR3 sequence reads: CASSPTGVNTEAFF. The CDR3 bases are TGCGCCAGCAGCCCGACAGGGGTGAACACTGAAGCTTTCTTT.

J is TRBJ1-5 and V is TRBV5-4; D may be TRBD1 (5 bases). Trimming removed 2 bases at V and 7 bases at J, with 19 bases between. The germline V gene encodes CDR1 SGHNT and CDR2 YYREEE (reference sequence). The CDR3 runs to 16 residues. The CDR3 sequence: CASSLLTAKTLQPQHF. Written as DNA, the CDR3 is TGTGCCAGCAGCTTATTGACAGCAAAGACTCTACAGCCCCAGCATTTT.

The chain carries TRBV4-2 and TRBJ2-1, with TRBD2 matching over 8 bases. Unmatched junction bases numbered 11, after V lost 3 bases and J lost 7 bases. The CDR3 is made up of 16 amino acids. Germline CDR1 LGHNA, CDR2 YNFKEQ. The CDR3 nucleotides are TGTGCCAGCAGCCAGGGGGGCACTAGCGGACAGAATGAGCAGTTCTTC. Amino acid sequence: CASSQGGTSGQNEQFF.